This T cell receptor (beta chain) came from a study of beta chain features in type 1 diabetes. Study details: Age, gender and cell yields were alike across patients and healthy donors. Study-wide results and caveats: A moderate, significant TCRB CDR3 shortening appeared in type 1 diabetes across four CD4+ subsets.

Purity of each sorted population was above 95%. The length of the CDR3 is 11 residues. V shed 2 bases and J 11 bases; nucleotides not matched to a gene: 5. CDR1 and CDR2 (germline): DFQATT, SNEGSKA (reference sequence). Details on this clone: Its antigen is unknown.

The sequenced template was cDNA made from the entire isolated RNA. Assay: immunoSEQ multiplex PCR; the TCRdb copy retains only in-frame clones and omits some. The sample has 300,000 or so clones; around 9.7% are singletons. This rearrangement joins TRBV20-1 to TRBJ2-5; 7 nucleotides align to TRBD2. The specimen was central memory CD4+ T cells from blood. The source of this sequence is a man younger than 45 with type 1 diabetes. The DNA for the CDR3 is TGCAGTGCTAGACCGGGACTAACTCAGTACTTC. Translated, it gives CSARPGLTQYF.